The rows below give T cell receptor beta chains drawn from one sample of a study of cytotoxic CD8 clonotypes in ibrutinib-treated CLL. TCRdb keeps only in-frame clones here, not all; method: immunoSEQ multiplex PCR. The sample lists more than 12,000 clones, approximately 58% occurring once. Sequencing was performed on PBMCs, taken before ibrutinib treatment. These receptors came from a human donor with chronic lymphocytic leukemia. Each CDR3 is given without its conserved first and last residue. Fields, in order: V gene, CDR3 protein.

V: TRBV19; CDR3: ASSTPRVPDSYEQY
V: TRBV2; CDR3: ASSDRQPYEQY
V: TRBV28; CDR3: ASKRERQY
V: TRBV18; CDR3: ASSPNSLTDTQY
V: TRBV2; CDR3: ASSSDRGSPLH
V: TRBV13; CDR3: ASSSRLAVGTGELF
V: TRBV21-1; CDR3: ASSKIEGGRETQY
V: TRBV28; CDR3: VVFSSTEAF
V: TRBV2; CDR3: ASWDLRPETQY
V: TRBV27; CDR3: ASSALLSGDRETQY
V: TRBV9; CDR3: ASSVGSGSDGYT
V: TRBV5-8; CDR3: ASSWGQGRSGANVLT
V: TRBV28; CDR3: ASSLFVSGTQY
V: TRBV5-4; CDR3: ASSFEGAPEKLF
V: TRBV25-1; CDR3: ASSFSGNTIY
V: TRBV27; CDR3: ASSLLTAVRDTQY
V: TRBV19; CDR3: ASGGAGELF
V: TRBV5-5; CDR3: ASSFEGVGSPLH
V: TRBV19; CDR3: ASSIGGLGEQF
V: TRBV27; CDR3: ASSLLFSSGGTDTQY
V: TRBV28; CDR3: ASHEGGGERPF
V: TRBV5-1; CDR3: ASSLSSSGSTEQF
V: TRBV7-6; CDR3: ASSPVGGRNGGTQY
V: TRBV6-4; CDR3: ASSRNGETEAF
V: TRBV6-5; CDR3: ASGQINYNSPLH
V: TRBV2; CDR3: ASQRTVGDNSNQPQH
V: TRBV18; CDR3: ASSNTGATEAF
V: TRBV7-7; CDR3: ASSVDWVQETQY
V: TRBV27; CDR3: ASSPTSRQETQY
V: TRBV4-2; CDR3: ASSQEAGLGNSPLH
V: TRBV11-1; CDR3: ASSLAPQIRGEQF
V: TRBV7-9; CDR3: ASSPTGRHNSPLH
V: TRBV6-4; CDR3: ASSDLTGGRPREQF
V: TRBV15; CDR3: ATSRGRDQETQY
V: TRBV27; CDR3: ASSPLAGAEQF
V: TRBV4-1; CDR3: ASSQEGQGNIQY
V: TRBV7-9; CDR3: ASSSGLAGGHPYEQY
V: TRBV5-1; CDR3: ASSGSLDTEAF
V: TRBV14; CDR3: ASSQEQGVGETQY
V: TRBV19; CDR3: ATSRTGQETQY
V: TRBV5-4; CDR3: ASSFGTNYGYT
V: TRBV4-2; CDR3: ASRPRFRPGANVLT
V: TRBV28; CDR3: ASTGQGAGAGELF
V: TRBV6-1; CDR3: ASQSGGGGYT
V: TRBV9; CDR3: ASSVGLAETQY
V: TRBV19; CDR3: ASMGVSPEAF
V: TRBV11-3; CDR3: ASSPGQSRDTQY
V: TRBV5-1; CDR3: ASSYDSGNTEAF
V: TRBV5-5; CDR3: ASILGPYEQY
V: TRBV2; CDR3: ASSVGDQPQH
V: TRBV7-2; CDR3: ASSLVLAGALGVTQY
V: TRBV7-9; CDR3: ASSRGGSNQPQH
V: TRBV5-6; CDR3: ASSFTGELF